What follows are 12 T cell receptor beta chains derived from one specimen sequenced in a study of beta chain features in type 1 diabetes (dated by TCRdb to the late 2010s). Findings and caveats that apply to the study as a whole: Type 1 diabetes patients showed a moderate but significant shortening of TCRB CDR3 length in all four CD4+ subsets.

Receptor libraries were prepared by the immunoSEQ multiplex PCR assay. The High Capacity cDNA Reverse Transcription Kit was used to reverse transcribe all of the isolated RNA, meaning that expressed TCRB transcripts were what got sequenced. The table was pulled from immuneACCESS by TCRdb, which kept in-frame rearrangements only. Such tables lose some clones; where checked, under half of the loss comes from unresolved V genes, and the rest has no known cause. This sample is represented by some 240,000 clones; more than 15% of them were singletons. The top ten clones comprise 0.07% to 0.095% of the sample. The antigens for these receptors are not known. Sequenced sample: naive CD4+ T cells from blood. Reading the label with the study, this specimen's cell subset or site is: true naive CD4+ T cells. These receptors were obtained from a man aged 30-40 years with type 1 diabetes.

V gene TRBV9 combines with J gene TRBJ2-1; maybe TRBD2 (8 bases). The germline V and J ends were trimmed by 3 bases and 5 bases, with 18 bases remaining between them. There are 16 residues in the CDR3. Germline V gene sequence: CDR1 SGDLS, CDR2 YYNGEE. CDR3 sequence (DNA): TGTGCCAGCAGCGGACCGGGACTAGGGGGCCACAATGAGCAGTTCTTC. Its translation: CASSGPGLGGHNEQFF.

This chain joins TRBV9 and TRBJ2-6; the D gene could be TRBD1 or TRBD2 (5 bases each). This CDR3 is 14 amino acids long. V lost 7 bases and J 2 bases, leaving 10 bases between the germline ends. Germline loops: CDR1 SGDLS, CDR2 YYNGEE. CDR3 sequence: CASLKGPGANVLTF. The DNA for the CDR3 is TGTGCCAGCCTTAAGGGACCTGGGGCCAACGTCCTGACTTTC.

This clone has just a few counts. Within the sample, other DNA sequences also encode this same CDR3. The genes are TRBV7-2 and TRBJ2-1; D not resolved. Looked up from germline, CDR1 is SGHTA and CDR2 is FQGNSA. The CDR3 runs 15 residues. V lost 0 bases, J lost 0 bases, and 6 bases lay in between. The CDR3: CASSLAGSSYNEQFF. DNA of the CDR3: TGTGCCAGCAGCTTAGCAGGCAGCTCCTACAATGAGCAGTTCTTC.

V and J are TRBV18 and TRBJ1-3; TRBD1 agrees at 8 bases. V trimming: 6 bases; J trimming: 0 bases; junction bases outside the gene matches: 13. Germline CDR1 KGHSH, CDR2 LQKENI. The length of the CDR3 is 18 residues. CDR3 in amino acids: CASSPLDRADSSGNTIYF. CDR3 DNA sequence: TGTGCCAGCTCCCCGCTGGACAGGGCTGATTCCTCTGGAAACACCATATATTTT.

The chain recombines TRBV28 with TRBJ2-5; no clear D gene. Germline assignment: CDR1 MDHEN and CDR2 SYDVKM. V was cut by 4 bases and J by 4 bases, with 7 bases left in between. This CDR3 has 12 amino acids. The chain's CDR3 is CASSSVRETQYF. CDR3 bases: TGTGCCAGCAGTTCCGTTAGAGAGACCCAGTACTTC.

The rearrangement links TRBV2 to TRBJ2-6, with D uncertain. Trimming removed 7 bases from V and 2 bases from J, with 18 bases in between. Germline-derived CDR1 and CDR2 are SNHLY and FYNNEI. The CDR3 has 17 amino acids. The CDR3 here is CASKAIKLSAGANVLTF. The CDR3 DNA sequence: TGTGCCAGCAAGGCCATCAAGTTGAGCGCTGGGGCCAACGTCCTGACTTTC.

V is TRBV10-3 and J is TRBJ2-3, with D maybe TRBD1 (5 bases). The germline gives CDR1 ENHRY, CDR2 SYGVKD. The V end was cut by 5 bases, the J end by 4 bases, with 10 bases between. The CDR3 extends over 13 amino acids. The CDR3 spells CAISRGQPDTQYF. The CDR3 DNA follows: TGTGCCATCAGTAGAGGACAACCAGATACGCAGTATTTT.

This clone was detected only a few times. This rearrangement joins TRBV5-4 to TRBJ2-7; 7 nucleotides agree with TRBD1. Germline V gene lookup returns CDR1 SGHNT and CDR2 YYREEE (reference sequence). With V trimmed by 4 bases and J by 3 bases, 1 base remained unmatched. This CDR3 is 12 amino acids long. In DNA form, the CDR3 reads TGTGCCAGCAGCAGGGACAGCTACGAGCAGTACTTC. This encodes CASSRDSYEQYF.

The CDR3 protein is CASSLGVGNGKNIQYF. The DNA of the CDR3 is TGCGCCAGCAGCTTGGGTGTGGGAAACGGCAAAAACATTCAGTACTTC. V is TRBV5-1 and J is TRBJ2-4; D is uncertain. Germline CDR1 is SGHRS and CDR2 is YFSETQ. The CDR3 consists of 16 residues. Trimming left V 0 bases short and J 3 bases short, with 13 bases between.

A note on this clone: The sample has other DNA sequences that encode this CDR3 too. The chain carries TRBV29-1 and TRBJ2-5, with a tentative D call TRBD1 (6 bases). CDR3 length equals 13 residues. Trimming left V 3 bases short and J 2 bases short, with 10 bases between. CDR1 is SQVTM and CDR2 is ANQGSEA in the germline V gene. Here the CDR3 reads CSVDRGLQETQYF. In DNA form, the CDR3 reads TGCAGCGTTGACAGGGGTCTACAAGAGACCCAGTACTTC.

The J gene is TRBJ2-3, the V gene TRBV11-2; D gene uncertain. Germline assignment: CDR1 SGHAT and CDR2 FQNNGV. Trimming cost V 5 bases and J 3 bases, with 6 bases left between them. The CDR3 loop spans 12 amino acids. CDR3 amino acids: CASSPGTDTQYF. CDR3 coding DNA: TGTGCCAGCAGCCCCGGTACAGATACGCAGTATTTT.

This clone was seen only a few times. J is TRBJ2-4 and V is TRBV29-1, with D hard to call. The CDR3 sequence is 13 residues long. Germline CDR1 is SQVTM and CDR2 is ANQGSEA. The V and J ends lost 2 bases and 6 bases respectively, with 11 bases between them. The CDR3 is CSVESAGTNIQYF. The CDR3 nucleotides read TGCAGCGTTGAATCTGCTGGTACAAACATTCAGTACTTC.